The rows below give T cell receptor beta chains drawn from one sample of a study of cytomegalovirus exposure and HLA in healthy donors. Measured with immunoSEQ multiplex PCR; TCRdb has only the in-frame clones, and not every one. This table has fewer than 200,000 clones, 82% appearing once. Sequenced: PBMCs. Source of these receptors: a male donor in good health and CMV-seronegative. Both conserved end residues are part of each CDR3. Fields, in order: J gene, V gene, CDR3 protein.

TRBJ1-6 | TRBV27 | CASRQGYNSPLHF
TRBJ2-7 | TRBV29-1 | CSVDVGSSYEQYF
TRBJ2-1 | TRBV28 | CASSLLAGFENEQFF
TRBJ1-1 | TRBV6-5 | CASSRQGNTEAFF
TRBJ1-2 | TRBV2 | CASSVPTPAINYGYTF
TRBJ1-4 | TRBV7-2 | CASSLESPTFGWANEKLFF
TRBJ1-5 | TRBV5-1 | CASSLAGGSNQPQHF
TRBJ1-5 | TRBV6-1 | CASSERGSNQPQHF
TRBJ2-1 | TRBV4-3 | CASSAQHTGTNEQFF
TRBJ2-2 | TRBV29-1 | CSVFAGQPSGVSTGELFF
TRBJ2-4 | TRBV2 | CASSEMGRAPGIQYF
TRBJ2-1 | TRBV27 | CASSSLRDRNEQFF
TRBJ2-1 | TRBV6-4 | CASSVEGSYNEQFF
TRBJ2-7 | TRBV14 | CASSQELLSAYEQYF
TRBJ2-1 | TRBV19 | CASSRDSRNEQFF
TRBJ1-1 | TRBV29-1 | CSTGEGMNTEAFF
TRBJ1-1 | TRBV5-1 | CASSPSSGAGVNTEAFF
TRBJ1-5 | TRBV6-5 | CASSYSLTDQPQHF
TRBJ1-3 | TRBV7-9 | CASSLRGNTIYF
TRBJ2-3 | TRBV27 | CASSTRDRGTDTQYF
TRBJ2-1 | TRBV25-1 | CASSATSVNEQFF
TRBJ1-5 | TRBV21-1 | CASSKWDGTNQPQHF
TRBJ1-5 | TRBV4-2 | CASSQGQNSNQPQHF
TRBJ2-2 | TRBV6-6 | CASRTSANTGELFF
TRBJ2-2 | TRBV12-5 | CASGLFQLAGRTGELFF
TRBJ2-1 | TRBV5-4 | CASSLGQGRGEQFF
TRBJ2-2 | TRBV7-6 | CASSLVAQERTGELFF
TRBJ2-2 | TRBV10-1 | CASSLGTGELFF
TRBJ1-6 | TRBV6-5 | CASSSQGSREPLHF
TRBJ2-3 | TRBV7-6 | CASSTLQGGDTQYF
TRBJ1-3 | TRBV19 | CASSPIHGGSGNTIYF
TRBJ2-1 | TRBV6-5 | CASSLLMSSYNEQFF
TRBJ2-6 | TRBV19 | CASTSSGPRALLTF
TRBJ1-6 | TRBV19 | CASSLSGGSSPLHF
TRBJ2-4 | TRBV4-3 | CASSQEPPGTKNIQYF
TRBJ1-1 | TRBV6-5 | CASSFGQGRGAFF
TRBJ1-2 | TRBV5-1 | CASSLGRQPPNGYTF
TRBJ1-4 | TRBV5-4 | CASSLEPPGEKLFF
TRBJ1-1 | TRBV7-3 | CASSLGQNTEAFF
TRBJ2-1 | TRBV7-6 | CASSLNGNEQFF
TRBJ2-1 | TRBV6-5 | CASSYLTDNEQFF
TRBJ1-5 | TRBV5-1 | CASSLSPGDQPQHF
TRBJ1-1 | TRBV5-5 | CASSLSGTGAIQRDTEAFF
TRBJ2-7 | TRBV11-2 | CASSLTASYEQYF
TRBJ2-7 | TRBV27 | CASSLAGGPYEQYF
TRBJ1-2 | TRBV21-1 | CASIRGPYYGYTF
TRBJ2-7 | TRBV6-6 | CASSERLGAPYEQYF
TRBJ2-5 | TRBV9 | CASSVFGGKETQYF
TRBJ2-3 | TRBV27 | CATKDLASTDTQYF
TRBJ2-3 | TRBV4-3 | CASSQRAIAGEGTTDTQYF
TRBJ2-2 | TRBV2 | CASSDQATGAGNTGELFF
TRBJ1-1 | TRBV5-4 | CASSFRDRNTEAFF
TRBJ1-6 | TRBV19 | CASSPGTGYTPLHF
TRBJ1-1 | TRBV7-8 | CASSLRQGMNTEAFF
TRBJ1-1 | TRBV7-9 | CSSSLNRDRGKEAFF
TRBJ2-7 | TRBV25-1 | CASSAQGETYEQYF
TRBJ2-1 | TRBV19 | CASSIETSGRPGNEQFF